The 22 T cell receptor beta chains given below trace back to one sample, sequenced in a study of neurological immune-mediated disorders. TCRdb analysed the 5' RACE reads with MiXCR anew, one entry per CDR3 protein. The table records tens of thousands of distinct CDR3 sequences, approximately 4.1% of them present only once. Sample: PBMCs. The receptors were sampled from a man aged 50-60 years with multiple sclerosis.

This clonotype was seen ten or more times. This rearrangement joins TRBV10-3 to TRBJ1-4; 10 bases are shared with TRBD1. CDR1 ENHRY and CDR2 SYGVKD come from the germline V gene. The CDR3 loop spans 12 amino acids. V lost 11 bases and J lost 6; bases outside the gene matches: 3. The CDR3 DNA is TGTGCCGCCGGGACAGGGGATGAAAAACTGTTTTTT. Translated: CAAGTGDEKLFF.

This clonotype was observed at least ten times. This rearrangement joins TRBV10-3 to TRBJ2-7; D possibly uses TRBD1 or TRBD2 (7 bases each). Between the trimmed V and J ends, which lost 2 bases and 1 base, there was a span of 12 bases. Germline V gene data show CDR1 as ENHRY and CDR2 as SYGVKD. The CDR3 has 15 amino acids. The CDR3 DNA is TGTGCCATCAGTGAGGGCAGGGGGGGGTCCTACGAGCAGTACGTC. It specifies CAISEGRGGSYEQYV.

This clonotype was seen many times. V is TRBV3-1 and J is TRBJ1-2, with D unclear. Germline V CDR1 and CDR2: LGHDT, YNNKEL (reference sequence). Trimming pared 2 bases from V and 5 bases from J, leaving 6 bases between. The CDR3 is made up of 12 amino acids. The CDR3 region has the DNA TGTGCCAGCAGCCAATACGCGTATGGCTACACCTTC. This gives the protein CASSQYAYGYTF.

Many counts were recorded for this clonotype. The rearrangement links TRBV12-3 or TRBV12-4 to TRBJ2-5, with D uncertain. With 2 bases removed from V and 0 bases from J, the gap between germline ends came to 7 bases. The CDR3 loop spans 14 amino acids. The CDR3, as DNA: TGTGCCAGCAGTTTAACGCACTACCAAGAGACCCAGTACTTC. It is translated as CASSLTHYQETQYF.

Ten or more counts support this clonotype. The J gene is TRBJ2-5, the V gene TRBV20-1; possible D gene TRBD2, 6 bases. There are 15 residues in the CDR3. Looked up from germline, CDR1 is DFQATT and CDR2 is SNEGSKA (reference sequence). With 8 bases removed from V and 0 bases from J, the gap between germline ends came to 19 bases. The DNA of the CDR3 is TGCAGTAACCTCCCCCCGGCGGGGTACCAAGAGACCCAGTACTTC. Protein: CSNLPPAGYQETQYF.

This clonotype was counted many times. The rearrangement joins TRBV12-3 or TRBV12-4 to TRBJ2-1, with D unclear. The CDR3 spans 13 residues. The ends were cut back, 9 bases at V and 2 bases at J, with 11 bases in the middle. The CDR3 nucleotides are TGTGCCAGTTCCCACTCCCCCTACAATGAGCAGTTCTTC. Translating gives CASSHSPYNEQFF.

The table lists this clonotype with many counts. The chain couples TRBV20-1 to TRBJ2-1; D possibly uses TRBD1 or TRBD2 (6 bases each). Between the trimmed V and J ends, which lost 1 base and 5 bases, there was a span of 15 bases. Germline V gene data show CDR1 as DFQATT and CDR2 as SNEGSKA (reference sequence). The CDR3 contains 15 residues. The CDR3 DNA is TGCAGTGCTAGAGGAAACCGGGGGCTCAACAATGAGCAGTTCTTC. It encodes CSARGNRGLNNEQFF.

This clonotype was counted many times. The chain uses TRBV5-1 and TRBJ1-6; D gene ambiguous. Germline-derived CDR1 and CDR2 are SGHRS and YFSETQ. Trimming shortened V by 4 bases and J by 10 bases, and 12 bases separated the two germline ends. This CDR3 contains 13 residues. DNA for the CDR3: TGCGCCAGCAGCCACGGAGAGAAATCACCCCTCCACTTT. Translating it yields CASSHGEKSPLHF.

This clonotype was seen many times. The chain links TRBV20-1 to TRBJ1-6; 8 bases match TRBD1. Germline CDR1 and CDR2: DFQATT and SNEGSKA (reference sequence). V lost 0 bases and J lost 0; bases outside the gene matches: 10. There are 19 residues in the CDR3. The CDR3 sequence is CSAREIGQGFSSYNSPLHF. CDR3 coding DNA: TGCAGTGCTAGAGAAATCGGACAGGGTTTTAGCTCCTATAATTCACCCCTCCACTTT.

This clonotype came up many times. At one of its ends the junction is not consistent with the germline gene, which may arise from a read error. The chain carries TRBV20-1 and TRBJ1-6; D not certain. The length of the CDR3 is 13 residues. Per the germline V gene, CDR1 is DFQATT and CDR2 is SNEGSKA (reference sequence). CDR3 bases: TGCAGTGCTAGAGATTCCCCCGACATTCCCCTCAACTTT. This translates into CSARDSPDIPLNF.

This clonotype was detected many times. The V call is TRBV5-1, the J call TRBJ2-5; the D gene is possibly TRBD2 (6 bases). The ends were cut back, 1 base at V and 3 bases at J, with 10 bases in the middle. The CDR3 is made up of 14 amino acids. Germline CDR1 reads SGHRS; CDR2 reads YFSETQ. CDR3 sequence (DNA): TGCGCCAGCAGCTTGTTCGGGGGAAAAGAGACCCAGTACTTC. Translating gives CASSLFGGKETQYF.

This clonotype showed up many times. The chain uses TRBV5-1 and TRBJ2-5; the D call may be TRBD1 or TRBD2 (5 bases each). Germline V gene lookup returns CDR1 SGHRS and CDR2 YFSETQ. V was clipped by 2 bases and J by 2 bases, with 13 bases between them. This CDR3 comprises 15 residues. CDR3 bases: TGCGCCAGCAGCTTCCGGGACGGACGGCAAGAGACCCAGTACTTC. Translating gives CASSFRDGRQETQYF.

At least ten counts were recorded for this clonotype. The chain combines TRBV27 with TRBJ2-7; 9 bases match TRBD1. With V trimmed by 2 bases and J by 7 bases, 6 bases remained unmatched. The CDR3 covers 14 residues. Germline lookup yields CDR1 MNHEY and CDR2 SMNVEV (reference sequence). In nucleotides, the CDR3 is TGTGCCAGCAGTTTAACGGGGACAGGGAGGGAGCAGTACGTC. This gives the protein CASSLTGTGREQYV.

This clonotype appeared many times. This chain uses TRBV20-1 with TRBJ1-4, with 8 nucleotides matching TRBD1. Germline assignment: CDR1 DFQATT and CDR2 SNEGSKA (reference sequence). V was clipped by 2 bases and J by 7 bases; unmatched bases: 6. This CDR3 spans 14 amino acids. The CDR3 DNA reads TGCAGTGCTAGACCGGACAGGGATGGTGAAAAACTGTTTTTT. This encodes CSARPDRDGEKLFF.

This clonotype was observed many times. The chain employs TRBV10-3 and TRBJ2-5; 11 nucleotides line up with TRBD1. Germline loops: CDR1 ENHRY, CDR2 SYGVKD. The CDR3 is 15 amino acids. Trimming took 3 bases from V and 5 from J; bases not matched to a gene: 5. The CDR3 DNA sequence: TGTGCCATCAGTGATGGGACAGGGGGGCGGGAGACCCAGTACTTC. Its translation is CAISDGTGGRETQYF.

This clonotype has ten or more counts. J is TRBJ1-1 and V is TRBV5-1; 10 nucleotides agree with TRBD1. V trimming: 3 bases; J trimming: 1 base; junction bases outside the gene matches: 3. CDR1 is SGHRS and CDR2 is YFSETQ in the germline V gene. The length of the CDR3 is 15 residues. Here the CDR3 reads CASSWGQGKNTEAFF. As DNA, the CDR3 is TGCGCCAGCAGCTGGGGACAGGGGAAGAACACTGAAGCTTTCTTT.

This clonotype has a count of ten or more. The chain is built from TRBV6-1 and TRBJ2-7; D is unresolved. The CDR3 has 15 residues. Trimming removed 8 bases at V and 1 base at J, with 18 bases between. Germline loops: CDR1 MNHNS, CDR2 SASEGT. The CDR3 coding sequence is TGTGCCAGCCATGTGAGGTCCTTAAGATCCTACGAGCAGTACTTC. Encoded protein: CASHVRSLRSYEQYF.

This clonotype occurred many times. The J gene is TRBJ1-2, the V gene TRBV4-2, with 10 bases aligning to TRBD1. This CDR3 has 16 amino acids. V dropped 1 base and J dropped 4; count of bases not matched to a gene: 6. The germline V gene has CDR1 LGHNA and CDR2 YNFKEQ. The CDR3 DNA sequence: TGTGCCAGCAGCCAAGGCCGTGGACAGGGGGGCTATGGCTACACCTTC. Protein sequence: CASSQGRGQGGYGYTF.

This clonotype was seen at least ten times. The genes are TRBV20-1 and TRBJ2-3; 9 positions match TRBD1. The germline CDR1 and CDR2 sequences are DFQATT and SNEGSKA (reference sequence). The trim removed 3 bases at V and 2 bases at J, leaving 9 bases unmatched. The CDR3 runs 16 residues. The CDR3 is CSASIYNRGHTDTQYF. The CDR3 coding sequence is TGCAGTGCTAGCATCTACAACAGGGGGCACACAGATACGCAGTATTTT.

This clonotype was counted ten times or more. The CDR3 here is CASSLRTDKDTQYF. CDR3 DNA: TGCGCCAGCAGCTTGAGGACGGACAAAGATACGCAGTATTTT. V and J are TRBV5-1 and TRBJ2-3, with D possibly matching TRBD1 (5 bases). The ends were cut back, 1 base at V and 5 bases at J, with 11 bases in the middle. The CDR3 has 14 amino acids. CDR1 is SGHRS, CDR2 YFSETQ, per germline.

This clonotype was seen at least ten times. The chain employs TRBV6-6 and TRBJ2-1, with a weak D call TRBD1 (5 bases). Germline V CDR1 and CDR2: MNHNY, SVGAGI (reference sequence). The V end lost 6 bases, the J end lost 7 bases, and 7 bases lay between the germline ends. The CDR3 runs to 11 residues. CDR3 in DNA: TGTGCCAGCAGGACAGAGAATGAGCAGTTCTTC. As protein: CASRTENEQFF.

This clonotype was recorded many times. The chain uses TRBV20-1 and TRBJ2-5, with 8 bases matching TRBD2. The CDR3 has 14 amino acids. Germline V CDR1 and CDR2: DFQATT, SNEGSKA (reference sequence). The trim removed 3 bases at V and 4 bases at J, leaving 7 bases unmatched. The CDR3 DNA reads TGCAGTGCTAGGCCGGGACTAGGGCTAGAGACCCAGTACTTC. Its protein is CSARPGLGLETQYF.